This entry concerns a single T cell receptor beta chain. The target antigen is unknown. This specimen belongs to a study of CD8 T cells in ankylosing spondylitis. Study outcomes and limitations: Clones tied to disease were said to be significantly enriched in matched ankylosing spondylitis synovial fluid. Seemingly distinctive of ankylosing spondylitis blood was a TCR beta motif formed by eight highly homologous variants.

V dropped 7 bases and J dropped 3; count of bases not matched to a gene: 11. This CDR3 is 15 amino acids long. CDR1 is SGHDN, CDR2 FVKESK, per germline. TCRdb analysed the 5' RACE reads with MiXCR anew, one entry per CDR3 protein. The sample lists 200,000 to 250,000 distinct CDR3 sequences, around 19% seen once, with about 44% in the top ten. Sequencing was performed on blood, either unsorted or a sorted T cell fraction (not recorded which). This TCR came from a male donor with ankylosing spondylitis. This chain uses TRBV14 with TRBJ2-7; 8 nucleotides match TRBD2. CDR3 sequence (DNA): TGTGCCAGCATGGGTCGAGTTAGCGGGAACTACGAGCAGTACTTC. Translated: CASMGRVSGNYEQYF. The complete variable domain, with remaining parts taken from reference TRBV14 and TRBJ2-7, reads EAGVTQFPSHSVIEKGQTVTLRCDPISGHDNLYWYRRVMGKEIKFLLHFVKESKQDESGMPNNRFLAERTGGTYSTLKVQPAELEDSGVYFCASMGRVSGNYEQYFGPGTRLTVT.